These T cell receptor beta chains were read from a single sample in a study of beta chain features in type 1 diabetes. Method: immunoSEQ multiplex PCR; TCRdb's copy keeps in-frame clones and lacks some. Here the sample spans 230,000 or so clones, under 20% being singletons. Sequencing used naive CD4+ T cells from blood. These receptors originate from a man aged 25 to 40 with type 1 diabetes. CDR3s include the opening cysteine and the closing phenylalanine or tryptophan. The order of the fields is V gene, clone size, D gene, J gene, CDR3 DNA, CDR3 protein. A D gene is named only where the DNA matches it firmly. Not all rows give a size; the values are once, few, many and, for expanded clones, a class.

TRBV10-3	few	TRBD2	TRBJ2-1	TGTGCCATCAAGGCGGGAGACAATGAGCAGTTCTTC	CAIKAGDNEQFF
TRBV4-1	.	TRBD1	TRBJ2-7	TGCGCCAGCAGCCGTGACAGGGTAGGGCCCTACGAGCAGTACTTC	CASSRDRVGPYEQYF
TRBV23-1	few	.	TRBJ2-7	TGCGCCAGCAGTCAACCGCCGAGGATAGCGAACGAGCAGTACTTC	CASSQPPRIANEQYF
TRBV5-1	few	.	TRBJ2-7	TGCGCCAGCAGCGGGGGCACTACCTACGAGCAGTACTTC	CASSGGTTYEQYF
TRBV29-1	.	.	TRBJ2-5	TGCAGCGTAACAACAGGGTCGGACGAGACCCAGTACTTC	CSVTTGSDETQYF
TRBV15	few	TRBD2	TRBJ2-5	TGTGCCACCAGCCGACCGGCGACTAGCCGGGAGACCCAGTACTTC	CATSRPATSRETQYF
TRBV7-2	few	.	TRBJ2-7	TGTGCCAGCAGCCCTCCGGGGGCGGGTTCTTCCTACGAGCAGTACTTC	CASSPPGAGSSYEQYF
TRBV30	few	TRBD1	TRBJ2-7	TGTGCCTGGCTACCCGGGACAGGGTACGACGAGCAGTACTTC	CAWLPGTGYDEQYF
TRBV7-9	.	.	TRBJ2-1	TGTGCCAGCAGCGGCTCGGGCAATGAGCAGTTCTTC	CASSGSGNEQFF
TRBV19	.	TRBD1	TRBJ1-5	TGTGCCAGTACCACGGGACAGCACAATCAGCCCCAGCATTTT	CASTTGQHNQPQHF
TRBV25-1	few	TRBD2	TRBJ2-7	TGTGCCAGCAGGGGGACTAGCGGAAACTACGAGCAGTACTTC	CASRGTSGNYEQYF
TRBV30	.	.	TRBJ1-5	TGTGCCTGGAGTGTACAGGAGGGACAGCCCCAGCATTTT	CAWSVQEGQPQHF
TRBV7-3	few	TRBD2	TRBJ2-3	TGTGCCAGCATGACTAGCGGTTCTAGCACAGATACGCAGTATTTT	CASMTSGSSTDTQYF
TRBV7-2	.	.	TRBJ2-3	TGTGCCAGCAGCCCGGGGGCAGCACCTAGCACAGATACGCAGTATTTT	CASSPGAAPSTDTQYF
TRBV28	.	.	TRBJ2-3	TGTGCCAGCAGTTCAGGGGCCAGGCGGGATACGCAGTATTTT	CASSSGARRDTQYF
TRBV29-1	few	.	TRBJ2-2	TGCAGCGTGATACAGGGAGCCGGGGCCGGGGAGCTGTTTTTT	CSVIQGAGAGELFF
TRBV28	.	.	TRBJ2-4	TGTGCCAGCAGTCCTGTAGCCAAAAACATTCAGTACTTC	CASSPVAKNIQYF
TRBV30	few	.	TRBJ2-2	TGTGCCTGGAGTGTACTGTCGGTACTGTTTTTT	CAWSVLSVLFF
TRBV30	few	.	TRBJ2-2	TGTGCCTGGAGAGGCCAGGGGACCGGGGAGCTGTTTTTT	CAWRGQGTGELFF
TRBV6-5	.	TRBD1	TRBJ2-3	TGTGCCAGCCAGATACAGGGGCAACGGGATACGCAGTATTTT	CASQIQGQRDTQYF
TRBV25-1	few	.	TRBJ2-3	TGTGCCAGCAGTGATTCCGGGGGCACAGATACGCAGTATTTT	CASSDSGGTDTQYF
TRBV9	.	.	TRBJ2-1	TGTGCCAGCAGCGATGGATCGGTGGGGAATGAGCAGTTCTTC	CASSDGSVGNEQFF
TRBV11-2	few	TRBD1	TRBJ1-2	TGTGCCAGCAGCTTAGTAGGGACAGTAAGCTATGGCTACACCTTC	CASSLVGTVSYGYTF
TRBV15	once	.	TRBJ2-7	TGTGCCACCAGCAGAGCTACTAGCTACGAGCAGTACTTC	CATSRATSYEQYF
TRBV4-1	few	TRBD2	TRBJ2-1	TGCGCCAGCAGAGGACTAGCGAGAAATGAGCAGTTCTTC	CASRGLARNEQFF
TRBV30	.	.	TRBJ1-2	TGTGCCTGTAGAAGGAGGCAGAGTAACTATGGCTACACCTTC	CACRRRQSNYGYTF
TRBV21-1	once	.	TRBJ2-5	TGTGCCAGCAGCATATTGGACAGGGGGCGCGATGTGGGGACCCAGTACTTC	CASSILDRGRDVGTQYF
TRBV29-1	.	TRBD1	TRBJ1-2	TGCAGCGTTGAACACGACAGGGTTGGCTACACCTTC	CSVEHDRVGYTF
TRBV14	few	.	TRBJ2-7	TGTGCCAGCAGCCCCCGGGACGGAGCCTACGAGCAGTACTTC	CASSPRDGAYEQYF
TRBV19	few	.	TRBJ2-3	TGTGCCAGTAGTATATATCCAGATACGCAGTATTTT	CASSIYPDTQYF
TRBV18	.	.	TRBJ2-7	TGTGCCAGCTCACCACCGGTGCAGATCCACGAGCAGTACTTC	CASSPPVQIHEQYF
TRBV27	.	.	TRBJ1-5	TGTGCCAGCAGAAAAAACAACAGGCAGCCCCAGCATTTT	CASRKNNRQPQHF
TRBV29-1	few	TRBD1	TRBJ1-1	TGCAGCACGGGGACAGCCCACGAGGGAGCTTTCTTT	CSTGTAHEGAFF
TRBV6-5	few	TRBD2	TRBJ2-3	TGTGCCAGCAGTCCTAGCGGGAGAATGACGCAGTATTTT	CASSPSGRMTQYF
TRBV9	.	.	TRBJ1-5	TGTGCCAGCAGCGTAGCCGGCACACCTGAGCAGCCCCAGCATTTT	CASSVAGTPEQPQHF
TRBV10-3	few	.	TRBJ2-4	TGTGCCATCAGTGAGTCATCCAGCAACATTCAGTACTTC	CAISESSSNIQYF
TRBV6-5	few	.	TRBJ2-1	TGTGCCAGCAGTAGGGAGACAACCTACAATGAGCAGTTCTTC	CASSRETTYNEQFF
TRBV19	.	.	TRBJ2-6	TGTGCCAGTAGCGTGGGACAAGTTTCTGGGGCCAACGTCCTGACTTTC	CASSVGQVSGANVLTF
TRBV11-1	.	TRBD1	TRBJ1-1	TGTGCCAGCAGGACGACAGGGACTGAAGCTTTCTTT	CASRTTGTEAFF
TRBV27	.	TRBD2	TRBJ2-5	TGTGCCAGCAAAGCGGGAGGCTACCAAGAGACCCAGTACTTC	CASKAGGYQETQYF
TRBV25-1	few	TRBD2	TRBJ2-3	TGTGCCAGCAGTGGACTAGCGGGGGTTCTCACAGATACGCAGTATTTT	CASSGLAGVLTDTQYF
TRBV6-5	.	.	TRBJ2-3	TGTGCCACCACAAGACAGGGCACAGATACGCAGTATTTT	CATTRQGTDTQYF
TRBV30	few	.	TRBJ2-3	TGTGCCTGGAGTGCAATCACAGATACGCAGTATTTT	CAWSAITDTQYF
TRBV4-1	.	TRBD2	TRBJ2-7	TGCGCCAGCAGCCAAGACCCCTGGCGGGAGGGCTCCGAGCAGTACTTC	CASSQDPWREGSEQYF
TRBV29-1	.	.	TRBJ1-5	TGCAGCGTTGGGACAGCTAGCAATCAGCCCCAGCATTTT	CSVGTASNQPQHF
TRBV30	few	.	TRBJ1-5	TGTGCCTGGAGTGTATCTGCGGGGGCGAGGCAGCCCCAGCATTTT	CAWSVSAGARQPQHF
TRBV28	.	.	TRBJ1-5	TGTGCCAGCAGTTCCCGTCAGCCCCAGCATTTT	CASSSRQPQHF
TRBV10-3	few	TRBD2	TRBJ2-3	TGTGCCGTTCTAGCGGGAAACACAGATACGCAGTATTTT	CAVLAGNTDTQYF
TRBV28	.	TRBD1	TRBJ2-5	TGTGCCAGCAGCCTGGGACAGGTCTTACACTTC	CASSLGQVLHF
TRBV14	few	.	TRBJ2-7	TGTGCCAGCAGCCACCGGGGACCACGGTACGAGCAGTACTTC	CASSHRGPRYEQYF
TRBV5-4	.	.	TRBJ2-3	TGTGCCAGCCGGCCGGCGGGGGCCACAGATACGCAGTATTTT	CASRPAGATDTQYF
TRBV23-1	few	.	TRBJ2-7	TGCGCCAGCAGTCTCGAATCCGAGCAGTACTTC	CASSLESEQYF
TRBV28	once	.	TRBJ1-1	TGTGCCAGCAGTTCTGGTGGGTCCTCCACTGAAGCTTTCTTT	CASSSGGSSTEAFF
TRBV7-9	.	.	TRBJ2-5	TGTGCCAGCAGCCCCAAAGAGACCCAGTACTTC	CASSPKETQYF
TRBV4-2	.	TRBD1	TRBJ2-1	TGTGCCAGCGGGGGACAGGGAGGAGACAATGAGCAGTTCTTC	CASGGQGGDNEQFF
TRBV7-9	.	TRBD1	TRBJ1-5	TGTGCCAGCAGCTTAGTTTCGGGACAGGGGTTTCAGCCCCAGCATTTT	CASSLVSGQGFQPQHF
TRBV9	.	TRBD2	TRBJ2-3	TGTGCCAGCAGCGTAGCTGCTAGCGGGAGCAAAGATACGCAGTATTTT	CASSVAASGSKDTQYF
TRBV9	.	.	TRBJ2-6	TGTGCCAGCAGCGTAGACGGGGGTCCCAGGGACAACGTCCTGACTTTC	CASSVDGGPRDNVLTF